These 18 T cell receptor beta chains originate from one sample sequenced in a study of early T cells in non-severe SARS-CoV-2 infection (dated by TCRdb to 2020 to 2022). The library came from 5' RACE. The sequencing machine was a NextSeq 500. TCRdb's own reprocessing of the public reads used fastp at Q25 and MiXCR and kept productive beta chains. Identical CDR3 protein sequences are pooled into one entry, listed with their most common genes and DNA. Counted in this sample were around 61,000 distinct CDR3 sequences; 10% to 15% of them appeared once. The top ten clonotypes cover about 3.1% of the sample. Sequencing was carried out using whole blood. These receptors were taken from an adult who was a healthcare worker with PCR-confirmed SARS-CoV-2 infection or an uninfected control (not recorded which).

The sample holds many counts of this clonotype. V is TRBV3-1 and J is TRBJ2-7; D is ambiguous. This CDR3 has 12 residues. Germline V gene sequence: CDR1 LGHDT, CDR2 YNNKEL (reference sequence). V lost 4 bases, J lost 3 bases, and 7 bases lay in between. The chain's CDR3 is CASSRNLYEQYF. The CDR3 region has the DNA TGTGCCAGCAGCCGAAACCTCTACGAGCAGTACTTC.

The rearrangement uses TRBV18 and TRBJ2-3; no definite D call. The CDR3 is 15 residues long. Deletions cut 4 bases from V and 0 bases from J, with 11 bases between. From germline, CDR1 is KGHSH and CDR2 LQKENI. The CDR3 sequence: CASSLIPQSTDTQYF. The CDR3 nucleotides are TGTGCCAGCTCACTGATACCGCAAAGCACAGATACGCAGTATTTT.

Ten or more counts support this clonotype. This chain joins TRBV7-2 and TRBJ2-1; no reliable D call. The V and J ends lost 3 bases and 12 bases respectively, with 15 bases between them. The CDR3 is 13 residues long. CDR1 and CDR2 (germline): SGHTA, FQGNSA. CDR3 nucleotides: TGTGCCAGCAGCTTCAAGATGGACCTCGGGCAGTTCTTC. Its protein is CASSFKMDLGQFF.

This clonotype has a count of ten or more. CDR3 DNA sequence: TGTGCCAGTAGTATAGGAGCCGGGGGCAATCAGCCCCAGCATTTT. This codes for CASSIGAGGNQPQHF. This sequence joins TRBV19 and TRBJ1-5; D uncertain. The CDR3 length is 15 residues. Trimming cost V 1 base and J 2 bases, with 9 bases left between them. In germline, CDR1 is LNHDA, CDR2 SQIVND (reference sequence).

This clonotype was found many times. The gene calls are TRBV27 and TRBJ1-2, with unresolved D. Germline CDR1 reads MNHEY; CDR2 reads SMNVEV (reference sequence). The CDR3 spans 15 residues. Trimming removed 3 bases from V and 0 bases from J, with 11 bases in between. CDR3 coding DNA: TGTGCCAGCAGTTTGTTGGGCCAGGCTAACTATGGCTACACCTTC. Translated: CASSLLGQANYGYTF.

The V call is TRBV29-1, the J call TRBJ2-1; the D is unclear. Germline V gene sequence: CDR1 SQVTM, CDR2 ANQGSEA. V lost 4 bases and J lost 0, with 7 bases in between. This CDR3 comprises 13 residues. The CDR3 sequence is CSVVTDSYNEQFF. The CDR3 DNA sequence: TGCAGCGTTGTAACGGACTCCTACAATGAGCAGTTCTTC.

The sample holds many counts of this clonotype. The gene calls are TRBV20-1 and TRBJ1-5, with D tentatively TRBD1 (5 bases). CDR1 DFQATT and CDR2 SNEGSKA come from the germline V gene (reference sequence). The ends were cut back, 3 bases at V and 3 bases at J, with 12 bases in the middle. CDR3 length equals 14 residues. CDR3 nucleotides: TGCAGTGCTAGTCTCAGGGAATCCAATCAGCCCCAGCATTTT. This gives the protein CSASLRESNQPQHF.

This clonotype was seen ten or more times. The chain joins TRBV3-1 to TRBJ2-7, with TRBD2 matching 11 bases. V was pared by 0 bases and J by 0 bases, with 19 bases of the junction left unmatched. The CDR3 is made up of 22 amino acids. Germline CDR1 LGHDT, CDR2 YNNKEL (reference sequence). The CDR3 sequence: CASSQERGSGTSGDGASYEQYF. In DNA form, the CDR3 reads TGTGCCAGCAGCCAAGAAAGGGGCTCCGGGACTAGCGGAGACGGGGCCTCCTACGAGCAGTACTTC.

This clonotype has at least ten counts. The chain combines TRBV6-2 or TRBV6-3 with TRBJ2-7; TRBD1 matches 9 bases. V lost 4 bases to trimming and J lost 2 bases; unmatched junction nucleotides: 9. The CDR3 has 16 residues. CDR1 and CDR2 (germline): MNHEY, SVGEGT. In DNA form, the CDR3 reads TGTGCCAGCAGTTCCCCCGGGACAGGGCTAACCTACGAGCAGTACTTC. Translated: CASSSPGTGLTYEQYF.

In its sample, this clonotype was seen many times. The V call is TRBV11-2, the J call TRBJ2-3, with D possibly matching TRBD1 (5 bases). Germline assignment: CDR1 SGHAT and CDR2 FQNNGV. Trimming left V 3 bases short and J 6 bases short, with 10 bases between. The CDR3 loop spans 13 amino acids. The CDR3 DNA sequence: TGTGCCAGCAGCTTGTTGGGGCCCGATACGCAGTATTTT. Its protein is CASSLLGPDTQYF.

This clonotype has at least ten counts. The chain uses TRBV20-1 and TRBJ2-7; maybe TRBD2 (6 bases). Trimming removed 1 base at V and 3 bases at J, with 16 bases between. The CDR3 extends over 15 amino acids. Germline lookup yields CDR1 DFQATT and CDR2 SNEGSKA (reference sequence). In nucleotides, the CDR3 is TGCAGTGCTAGAGTCCGTGCTAGCGCTAACTACGAGCAGTACTTC. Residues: CSARVRASANYEQYF.

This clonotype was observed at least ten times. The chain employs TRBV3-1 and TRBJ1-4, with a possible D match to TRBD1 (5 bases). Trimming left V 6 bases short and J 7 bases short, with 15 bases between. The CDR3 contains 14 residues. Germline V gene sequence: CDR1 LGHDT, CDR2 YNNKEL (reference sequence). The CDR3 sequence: CASSPGTVGEKLFF. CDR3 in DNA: TGTGCCAGCAGTCCAGGGACCGTCGGTGAAAAACTGTTTTTT.

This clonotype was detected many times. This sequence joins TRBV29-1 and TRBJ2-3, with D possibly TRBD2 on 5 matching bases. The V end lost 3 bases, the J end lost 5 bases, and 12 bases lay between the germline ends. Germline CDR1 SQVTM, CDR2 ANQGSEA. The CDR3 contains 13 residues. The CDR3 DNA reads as TGCAGCGTTGACCGGGGTGGTAGAGATACGCAGTATTTT. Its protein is CSVDRGGRDTQYF.

The CDR3 reads CASGLRAGNTEAFF. CDR3 coding DNA: TGTGCTAGTGGTTTGAGGGCAGGGAACACTGAAGCTTTCTTT. The rearrangement links TRBV12-5 to TRBJ1-1, with D uncertain. The length of the CDR3 is 14 residues. Germline lookup yields CDR1 LGHNT and CDR2 FRNRAP. V dropped 2 bases and J dropped 1 base, with 8 bases sitting between them.

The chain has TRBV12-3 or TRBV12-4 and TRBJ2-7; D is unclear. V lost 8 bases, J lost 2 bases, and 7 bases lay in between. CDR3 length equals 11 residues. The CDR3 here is CASGPAYEQYF. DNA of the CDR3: TGTGCCAGCGGACCCGCCTACGAGCAGTACTTC.

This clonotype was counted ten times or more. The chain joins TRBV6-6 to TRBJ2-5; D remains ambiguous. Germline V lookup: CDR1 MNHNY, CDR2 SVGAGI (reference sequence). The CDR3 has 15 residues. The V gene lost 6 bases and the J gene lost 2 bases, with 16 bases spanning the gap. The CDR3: CASSSPRPLQETQYF. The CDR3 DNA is TGTGCCAGCAGCTCCCCGCGCCCGTTGCAAGAGACCCAGTACTTC.

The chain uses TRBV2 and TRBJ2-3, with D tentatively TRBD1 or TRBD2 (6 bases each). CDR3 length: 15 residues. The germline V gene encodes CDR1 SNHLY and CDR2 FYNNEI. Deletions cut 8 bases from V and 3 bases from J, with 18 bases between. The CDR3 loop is CASVLVGAGTDTQYF. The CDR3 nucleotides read TGTGCCAGCGTCCTAGTGGGGGCGGGGACAGATACGCAGTATTTT.

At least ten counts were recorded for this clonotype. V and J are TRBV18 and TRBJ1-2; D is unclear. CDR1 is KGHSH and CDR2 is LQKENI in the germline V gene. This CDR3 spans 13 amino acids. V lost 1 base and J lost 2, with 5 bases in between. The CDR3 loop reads CASSPQGNYGYTF. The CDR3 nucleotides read TGTGCCAGCTCACCACAGGGAAACTATGGCTACACCTTC.